These T cell receptor beta chains were read from a single sample in a study of T cell changes during pregnancy in multiple sclerosis. Produced via immunoSEQ multiplex PCR; TCRdb's table is partial and in-frame only. The repertoire consists of roughly 50,000 clones, with 85% to 95% occurring once and the leading ten covering around 0.25%. Sample: CD4+ T cells from peripheral blood mononuclear cells, taken in the third trimester of pregnancy. These receptor sequences come from a female donor with multiple sclerosis, enrolled in a pregnancy study. Both conserved end residues are part of each CDR3. Each record gives: J gene, V gene, clone size, D gene, CDR3 protein, CDR3 DNA. The D gene is left open where the match is weak. The size entry is marked missing in some rows and otherwise reads once, few, many or a size class.

>TRBJ1-5|TRBV6-5|NA|NA
CASSLQASSNQPQHF
TGTGCCAGCAGTTTACAGGCGAGCTCCAATCAGCCCCAGCATTTT
>TRBJ2-3|TRBV28|NA|TRBD2
CASRPSGDTDTQYF
TGTGCCAGCAGGCCTAGCGGGGATACAGATACGCAGTATTTT
>TRBJ1-1|TRBV7-9|NA|NA
CASRLAASNTEAFF
TGTGCCAGCAGGCTAGCGGCATCAAACACTGAAGCTTTCTTT
>TRBJ1-5|TRBV28|NA|TRBD1
CASSLPGTVNQPQHF
TGTGCCAGCAGTTTACCTGGGACAGTCAATCAGCCCCAGCATTTT
>TRBJ2-1|TRBV30|NA|NA
CAWSVWIPGYHNEQFF
TGTGCCTGGAGTGTATGGATCCCGGGGTATCACAATGAGCAGTTCTTC
>TRBJ2-7|TRBV5-1|NA|TRBD1
CASSLAPGQGSYEQYF
TGCGCCAGCAGCTTGGCCCCTGGACAGGGCTCCTACGAGCAGTACTTC
>TRBJ2-3|TRBV11-3|NA|TRBD2
CASSLGLAIILGTDTQYF
TGTGCCAGCAGCTTAGGACTAGCGATCATACTAGGCACAGATACGCAGTATTTT
>TRBJ1-1|TRBV5-1|NA|TRBD1
CASSRQGSRTEAFF
TGCGCCAGCAGCCGACAGGGGAGTCGGACTGAAGCTTTCTTT
>TRBJ1-2|TRBV20-1|NA|NA
CTSDRGVGYTF
TGCACCTCCGACAGAGGAGTTGGCTACACCTTC
>TRBJ2-1|TRBV30|few|NA
CAWGGRFF
TGTGCCTGGGGAGGGAGGTTCTTC
>TRBJ2-1|TRBV28|NA|TRBD1
CASSLYGTGFVEQFF
TGTGCCAGCAGTTTATACGGGACAGGGTTTGTTGAGCAGTTCTTC
>TRBJ1-2|TRBV28|NA|TRBD1
CASSPGQVFNGYTF
TGTGCCAGCAGTCCCGGACAGGTCTTCAATGGCTACACCTTC
>TRBJ1-1|TRBV5-1|once|NA
CASSKHASSTEAFF
TGCGCCAGCAGCAAACATGCTTCCAGCACTGAAGCTTTCTTT
>TRBJ2-3|TRBV7-8|once|TRBD1
CASSRPIGTGMPDTQYF
TGTGCCAGCAGTCGTCCTATCGGGACAGGGATGCCAGATACGCAGTATTTT
>TRBJ2-1|TRBV6-6|NA|TRBD2
CASSQRGGGNEQFF
TGTGCCAGCAGTCAGCGGGGAGGAGGGAATGAGCAGTTCTTC
>TRBJ1-5|TRBV9|NA|NA
CASSVGEGRNQPQHF
TGTGCCAGCAGCGTAGGGGAGGGACGCAATCAGCCCCAGCATTTT
>TRBJ2-3|TRBV5-1|NA|NA
CASSLDGQTFTDTQYF
TGCGCCAGCAGCTTGGACGGACAAACCTTCACAGATACGCAGTATTTT
>TRBJ1-3|TRBV6-1|NA|NA
CAIQGPGNTIYF
TGTGCCATACAGGGTCCTGGAAACACCATATATTTT
>TRBJ1-5|TRBV19|NA|TRBD1
CASNPGTANQPQHF
TGTGCCAGTAATCCCGGGACAGCAAATCAGCCCCAGCATTTT
>TRBJ1-4|TRBV28|NA|TRBD1
CASSPQGVKEKLFF
TGTGCCAGCAGTCCACAGGGGGTAAAGGAAAAACTGTTTTTT
>TRBJ2-3|TRBV10-3|NA|TRBD2
CAISGTGSLAGGTQYF
TGTGCCATCAGTGGAACTGGTTCGCTAGCGGGAGGTACGCAGTATTTT
>TRBJ1-2|TRBV10-3|once|NA
CAISEGTGANYGYTF
TGTGCCATCAGTGAGGGGACGGGAGCTAACTATGGCTACACCTTC
>TRBJ1-1|TRBV25-1|NA|NA
CASSDDGFGNTEAFF
TGTGCCAGCAGTGACGATGGTTTCGGGAACACTGAAGCTTTCTTT
>TRBJ1-5|TRBV7-8|NA|NA
CASSLVSGTLVNQPQHF
TGTGCCAGCAGCTTGGTGTCGGGAACACTCGTCAATCAGCCCCAGCATTTT
>TRBJ1-2|TRBV7-9|NA|NA
CASSSQAYRTNYGYTF
TGTGCCAGCAGCTCCCAGGCTTATCGCACTAACTATGGCTACACCTTC
>TRBJ2-2|TRBV5-6|NA|NA
CASSLWGGGNTGELFF
TGTGCCAGCAGCTTGTGGGGTGGGGGCAACACCGGGGAGCTGTTTTTT
>TRBJ2-7|TRBV18|NA|TRBD2
CASSRAGGAAEQYF
TGTGCCAGCTCGCGGGCGGGGGGCGCAGCCGAGCAGTACTTC
>TRBJ2-3|TRBV10-3|NA|NA
CAIGGARGTDTQYF
TGTGCCATTGGGGGGGCCAGGGGCACAGATACGCAGTATTTT
>TRBJ2-3|TRBV30|NA|NA
CAWTRGSRTDTQYF
TGTGCCTGGACTAGAGGGAGCCGCACAGATACGCAGTATTTT
>TRBJ1-1|TRBV5-6|NA|NA
CASSSRQGGNTEAFF
TGTGCCAGCAGCTCCCGCCAGGGAGGCAACACTGAAGCTTTCTTT
>TRBJ2-7|TRBV5-4|NA|NA
CASSLVSPGVNYEQYF
TGTGCCAGCAGCTTGGTTTCACCGGGAGTGAACTACGAGCAGTACTTC
>TRBJ2-1|TRBV7-2|NA|TRBD2
CASSPRTSGGPVEQFF
TGTGCCAGCAGCCCGCGGACTAGCGGGGGACCAGTTGAGCAGTTCTTC
>TRBJ2-3|TRBV6-6|NA|TRBD2
CASSYESGGADTQYF
TGTGCCAGCAGTTACGAAAGCGGGGGGGCGGATACGCAGTATTTT
>TRBJ1-1|TRBV11-2|NA|NA
CASSFEGLPRGRRAFF
TGTGCCAGCAGCTTTGAAGGGCTCCCTCGGGGTAGGAGAGCTTTCTTT
>TRBJ2-1|TRBV7-8|NA|NA
CASSSLRGNEQFF
TGTGCCAGCAGCTCCCTCAGGGGAAATGAGCAGTTCTTC
>TRBJ1-5|TRBV7-6|NA|TRBD1
CASSPGQGGGQPQHF
TGTGCCAGCAGCCCGGGACAGGGCGGCGGTCAGCCCCAGCATTTT
>TRBJ2-1|TRBV14|NA|NA
CASNIAAGGEQFF
TGTGCCAGCAACATTGCTGCTGGCGGTGAGCAGTTCTTC
>TRBJ2-5|TRBV18|NA|NA
CARATGVKIETQYF
TGTGCCAGGGCGACAGGTGTCAAGATTGAGACCCAGTACTTC
>TRBJ1-6|TRBV7-2|NA|TRBD1
CASSLRGTGHSPLHF
TGTGCCAGCAGCTTAAGGGGGACAGGGCATTCACCCCTCCACTTT
>TRBJ2-1|TRBV9|NA|TRBD1
CASSASTGGWVDEQFF
TGTGCCAGCAGCGCTTCAACAGGGGGATGGGTCGATGAGCAGTTCTTC
>TRBJ2-5|TRBV4-2|NA|NA
CASSLNQETQYF
TGTGCCAGCAGCCTGAACCAGGAGACCCAGTACTTC
>TRBJ2-7|TRBV14|NA|NA
CASSQDRLSSYEQYF
TGTGCCAGCAGCCAAGACCGCTTGAGCTCCTACGAGCAGTACTTC
>TRBJ1-2|TRBV6-1|once|NA
CASSEAGGSYGYTF
TGTGCCAGCAGTGAAGCGGGGGGGTCCTATGGCTACACCTTC